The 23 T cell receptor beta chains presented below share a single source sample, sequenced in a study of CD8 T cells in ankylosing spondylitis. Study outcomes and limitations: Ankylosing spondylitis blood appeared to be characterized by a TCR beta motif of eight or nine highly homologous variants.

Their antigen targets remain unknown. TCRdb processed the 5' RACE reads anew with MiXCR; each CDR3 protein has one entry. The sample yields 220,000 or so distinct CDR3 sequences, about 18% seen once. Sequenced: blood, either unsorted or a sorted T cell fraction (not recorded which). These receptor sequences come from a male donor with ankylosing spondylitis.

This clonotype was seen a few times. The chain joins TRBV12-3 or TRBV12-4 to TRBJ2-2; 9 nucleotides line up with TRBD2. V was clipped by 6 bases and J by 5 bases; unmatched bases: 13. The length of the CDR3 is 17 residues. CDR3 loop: CASRPKAPSGITGELFF. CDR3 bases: TGTGCCAGCAGACCCAAAGCCCCTAGCGGGATTACCGGGGAGCTGTTTTTT.

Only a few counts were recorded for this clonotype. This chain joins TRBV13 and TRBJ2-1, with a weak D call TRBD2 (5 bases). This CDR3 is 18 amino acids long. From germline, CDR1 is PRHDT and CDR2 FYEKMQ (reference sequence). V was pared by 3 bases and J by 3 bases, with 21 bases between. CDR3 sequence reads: CASSFTPPTTLGYNEQFF. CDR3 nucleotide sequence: TGTGCCAGCAGCTTCACTCCACCGACTACACTTGGCTACAATGAGCAGTTCTTC.

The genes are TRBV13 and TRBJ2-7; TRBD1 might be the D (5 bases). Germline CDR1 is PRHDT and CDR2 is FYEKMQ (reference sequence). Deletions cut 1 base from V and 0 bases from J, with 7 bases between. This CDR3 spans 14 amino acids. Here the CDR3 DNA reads TGTGCCAGCAGCTTAGACGGACACTCCTACGAGCAGTACTTC. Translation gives CASSLDGHSYEQYF.

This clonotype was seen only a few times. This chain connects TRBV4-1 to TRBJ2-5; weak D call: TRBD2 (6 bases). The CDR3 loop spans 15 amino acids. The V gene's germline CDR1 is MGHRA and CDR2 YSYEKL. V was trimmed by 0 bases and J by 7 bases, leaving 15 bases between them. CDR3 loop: CASSQDRSGDVTQYF. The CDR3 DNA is TGCGCCAGCAGCCAAGATAGGTCGGGAGATGTGACCCAGTACTTC.

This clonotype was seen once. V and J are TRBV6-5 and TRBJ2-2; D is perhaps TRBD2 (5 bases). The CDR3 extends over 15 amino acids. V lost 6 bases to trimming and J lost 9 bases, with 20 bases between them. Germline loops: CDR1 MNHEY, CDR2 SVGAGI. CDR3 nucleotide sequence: TGTGCCAGCAGCTTCTCAGGAGGACCGCGGTGGGAGCTGTTTTTT. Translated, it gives CASSFSGGPRWELFF.

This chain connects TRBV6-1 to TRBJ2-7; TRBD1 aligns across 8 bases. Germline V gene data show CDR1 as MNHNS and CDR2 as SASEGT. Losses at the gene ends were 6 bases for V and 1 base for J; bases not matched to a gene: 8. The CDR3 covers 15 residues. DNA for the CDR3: TGTGCCAGCAGCCCCGCACAGGGGGTTTCCTACGAGCAGTACTTC. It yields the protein CASSPAQGVSYEQYF.

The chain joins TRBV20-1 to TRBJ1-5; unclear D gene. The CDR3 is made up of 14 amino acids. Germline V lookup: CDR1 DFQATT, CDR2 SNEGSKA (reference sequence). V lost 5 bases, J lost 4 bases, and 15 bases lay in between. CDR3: CSAPEYGRNQPQHF. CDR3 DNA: TGCAGTGCTCCTGAGTATGGCAGAAATCAGCCCCAGCATTTT.

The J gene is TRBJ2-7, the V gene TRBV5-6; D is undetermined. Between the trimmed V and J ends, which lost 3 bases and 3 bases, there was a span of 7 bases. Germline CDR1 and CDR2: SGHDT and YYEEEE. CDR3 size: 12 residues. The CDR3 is CASSSMDYEQYF. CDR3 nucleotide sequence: TGTGCCAGCAGCTCCATGGACTACGAGCAGTACTTC.

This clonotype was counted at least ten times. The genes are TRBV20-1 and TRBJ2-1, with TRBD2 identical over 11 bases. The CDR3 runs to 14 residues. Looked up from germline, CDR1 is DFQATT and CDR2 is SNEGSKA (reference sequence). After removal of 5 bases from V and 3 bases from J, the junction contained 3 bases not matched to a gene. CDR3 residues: CSAPGTSGYNEQFF. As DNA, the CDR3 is TGCAGTGCTCCCGGGACTAGCGGCTACAATGAGCAGTTCTTC.

The CDR3 sequence is CASSPASGGSDTQYF. For the CDR3, the DNA is TGTGCCAGCTCCCCGGCTAGCGGGGGATCAGATACGCAGTATTTT. V and J are TRBV11-2 and TRBJ2-3, with 10 bases lining up with TRBD2. V trimming: 8 bases; J trimming: 4 bases; junction bases outside the gene matches: 9. Looked up from germline, CDR1 is SGHAT and CDR2 is FQNNGV. The CDR3 loop spans 15 amino acids.

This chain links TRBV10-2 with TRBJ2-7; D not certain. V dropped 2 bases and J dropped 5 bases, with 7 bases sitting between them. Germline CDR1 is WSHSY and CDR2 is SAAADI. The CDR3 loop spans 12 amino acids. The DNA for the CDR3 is TGCGCCAGCAGTGAGGGGGTGGACGAGCAGTACTTC. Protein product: CASSEGVDEQYF.

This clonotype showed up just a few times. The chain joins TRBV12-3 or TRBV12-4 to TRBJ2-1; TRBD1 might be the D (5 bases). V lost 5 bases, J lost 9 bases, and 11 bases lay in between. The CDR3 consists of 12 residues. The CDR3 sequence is CASSGRGSEQFF. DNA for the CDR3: TGTGCCAGCAGTGGTAGGGGAAGTGAGCAGTTCTTC.

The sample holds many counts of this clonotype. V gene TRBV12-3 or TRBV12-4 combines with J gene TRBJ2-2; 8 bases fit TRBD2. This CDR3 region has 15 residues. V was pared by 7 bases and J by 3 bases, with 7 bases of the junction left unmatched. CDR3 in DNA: TGTGCCAGCACCACGACTAGCGCGGACACCGGGGAGCTGTTTTTT. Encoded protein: CASTTTSADTGELFF.

The CDR3 sequence is CASSFSTSLAQPQHF. Here the CDR3 DNA reads TGTGCCAGCAGTTTTTCTACGTCGTTGGCTCAGCCCCAGCATTTT. The chain uses TRBV28 and TRBJ1-5; D is unclear. This CDR3 is 15 amino acids long. Germline loops: CDR1 MDHEN, CDR2 SYDVKM. V was shortened by 3 bases and J by 6 bases, with 15 bases between the two germline ends.

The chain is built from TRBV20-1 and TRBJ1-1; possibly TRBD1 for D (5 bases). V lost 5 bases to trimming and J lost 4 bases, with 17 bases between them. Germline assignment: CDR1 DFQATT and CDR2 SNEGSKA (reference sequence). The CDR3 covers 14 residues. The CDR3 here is CSAGDRPGRTEAFF. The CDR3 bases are TGCAGTGCTGGGGACCGACCTGGACGCACTGAAGCTTTCTTT.

The CDR3 bases are TGTGCCAGCAGCCCGAGGGGGGGACAGGGGGCTTCCTACGAGCAGTACTTC. As protein: CASSPRGGQGASYEQYF. The V call is TRBV7-4, the J call TRBJ2-7; 12 nucleotides match TRBD1. The CDR3 totals 17 residues. J lost 1 base, V lost 5 bases, and 9 bases had no gene match. Per the germline V gene, CDR1 is SGHVT and CDR2 is SQSDAQ. Full variable domain (outside the CDR3, taken from reference TRBV7-4 and TRBJ2-7): GAGVSQSPRYKVAKRGRDVALRCDSISGHVTLYWYRQTLGQGSEVLTYSQSDAQRDKSGRPSGRFSAERPERSVSTLKIQRTEQGDSAVYLCASSPRGGQGASYEQYFGPGTRLTVT.

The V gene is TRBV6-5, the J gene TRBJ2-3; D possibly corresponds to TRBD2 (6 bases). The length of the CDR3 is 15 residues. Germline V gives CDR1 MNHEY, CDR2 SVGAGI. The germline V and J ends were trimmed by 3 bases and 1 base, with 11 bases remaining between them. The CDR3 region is CASSYVLAGTDTQYF. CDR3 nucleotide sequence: TGTGCCAGCAGTTATGTACTAGCCGGCACAGATACGCAGTATTTT.

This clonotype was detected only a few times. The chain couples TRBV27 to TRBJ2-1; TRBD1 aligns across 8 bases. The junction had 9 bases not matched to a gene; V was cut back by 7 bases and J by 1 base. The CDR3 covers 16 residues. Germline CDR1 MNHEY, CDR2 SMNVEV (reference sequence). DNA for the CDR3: TGTGCCAGCATGGCAGGGGGCGATGTATCCTACAATGAGCAGTTCTTC. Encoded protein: CASMAGGDVSYNEQFF.

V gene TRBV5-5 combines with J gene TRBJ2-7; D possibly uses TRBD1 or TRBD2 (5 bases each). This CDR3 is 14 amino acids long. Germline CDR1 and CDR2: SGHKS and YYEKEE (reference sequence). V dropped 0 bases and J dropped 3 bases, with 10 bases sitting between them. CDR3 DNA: TGTGCCAGCAGCTTGGATCGGGGCGTCTACGAGCAGTACTTC. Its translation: CASSLDRGVYEQYF.

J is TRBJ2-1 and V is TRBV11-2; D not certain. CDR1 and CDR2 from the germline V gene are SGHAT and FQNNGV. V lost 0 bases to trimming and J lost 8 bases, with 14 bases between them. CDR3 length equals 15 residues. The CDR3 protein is CASSLDPEAIDEQFF. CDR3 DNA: TGTGCCAGCAGCTTAGATCCGGAAGCCATCGATGAGCAGTTCTTC.

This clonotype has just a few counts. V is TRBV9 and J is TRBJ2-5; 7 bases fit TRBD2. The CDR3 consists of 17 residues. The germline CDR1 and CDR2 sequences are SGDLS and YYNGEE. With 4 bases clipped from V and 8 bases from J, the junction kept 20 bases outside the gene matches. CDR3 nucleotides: TGTGCCAGCAGCCCAGCCTTGGGGGGGAATCTTTTTGAAACCCAGTACTTC. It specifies CASSPALGGNLFETQYF.

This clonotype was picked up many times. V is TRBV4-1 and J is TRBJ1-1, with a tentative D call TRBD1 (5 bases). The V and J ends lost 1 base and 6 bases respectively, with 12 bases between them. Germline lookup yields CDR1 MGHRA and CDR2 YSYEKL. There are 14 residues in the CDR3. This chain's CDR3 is CASSQVGGVSEAFF. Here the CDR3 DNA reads TGCGCCAGCAGCCAAGTCGGGGGAGTGTCTGAAGCTTTCTTT.

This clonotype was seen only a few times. This chain's CDR3 is CASSFSRLPYEQYF. The CDR3, as DNA: TGCGCCAGCAGCTTCAGTCGCCTTCCATACGAGCAGTACTTC. This rearrangement joins TRBV5-1 to TRBJ2-7, with no clear D. Germline V lookup: CDR1 SGHRS, CDR2 YFSETQ. Deletions cut 2 bases from V and 4 bases from J, with 13 bases between. This CDR3 is 14 amino acids long.